This passage covers 14 T cell receptor beta chains from one sample sequenced in a study of cytomegalovirus exposure and HLA in healthy donors. 13 Jbeta primers and 60 Vbeta primers were used for the PCR. TCRdb keeps only in-frame clones here, not all; method: immunoSEQ multiplex PCR. The repertoire includes more than 95,000 clones, over 80% of them detected once, and 20% sits in the top ten. Sequencing was carried out using PBMCs. These receptors originate from a man aged 18 to 30 in good health and CMV-seropositive.

This clone was detected only a few times. The chain recombines TRBV7-6 with TRBJ2-1, with 9 bases fitting TRBD1. From germline, CDR1 is SGHVS and CDR2 FNYEAQ. CDR3 length: 16 residues. V gave up 5 bases and J gave up 7 bases; unmatched junction bases: 12. CDR3 amino acids: CASSPTTGGYSNEQFF. CDR3 coding DNA: TGTGCCAGCAGCCCTACGACAGGGGGTTACTCTAATGAGCAGTTCTTC. The complete variable domain, with remaining parts taken from reference TRBV7-6 and TRBJ2-1, reads GAGVSQSPRYKVTKRGQDVALRCDPISGHVSLYWYRQALGQGPEFLTYFNYEAQQDKSGLPNDRFSAERPEGSISTLTIQRTEQRDSAMYRCASSPTTGGYSNEQFFGPGTRLTVL.

The chain has TRBV4-1 and TRBJ2-1; 11 bases fit TRBD2. The CDR3 sequence is 15 residues long. Per the germline V gene, CDR1 is MGHRA and CDR2 is YSYEKL. V lost 4 bases and J lost 4; bases outside the gene matches: 3. The CDR3 sequence: CASSRLAGGYNEQFF. CDR3 bases: TGCGCCAGCAGCCGCTTAGCGGGGGGGTACAATGAGCAGTTCTTC.

This chain links TRBV25-1 with TRBJ2-1, with 8 bases fitting TRBD2. The V segment lost 4 bases and the J segment 0 bases; nucleotides outside the gene matches: 5. Looked up from germline, CDR1 is MGHDK and CDR2 is SYGVNS. The CDR3 loop spans 16 amino acids. Here the CDR3 reads CASSGPAGASYNEQFF. The CDR3 DNA follows: TGTGCCAGCAGTGGGCCAGCGGGGGCCTCCTACAATGAGCAGTTCTTC.

The chain joins TRBV6-1 to TRBJ1-2, with 9 bases identical to TRBD1. The CDR3 runs 15 residues. Germline CDR1 MNHNS, CDR2 SASEGT. V gave up 6 bases and J gave up 8 bases; unmatched junction bases: 13. The DNA for the CDR3 is TGTGCCAGCAGGGTAGAGACAGGGGGAACAGGGGGCTACACCTTC. This encodes CASRVETGGTGGYTF.

The chain couples TRBV10-1 to TRBJ2-7, with D tentatively TRBD2 (6 bases). V was trimmed by 5 bases and J by 0 bases, leaving 11 bases between them. CDR3 length: 14 residues. Germline values: CDR1 WNHNN, CDR2 SYGVQD (reference sequence). The chain's CDR3 is CASSSRDFSYEQYF. CDR3 DNA: TGCGCCAGCAGTAGCCGGGACTTCTCCTACGAGCAGTACTTC.

CDR3 sequence reads: CASSYSGLAGEQYF. CDR3 DNA sequence: TGTGCCAGCAGTTACTCGGGTCTCGCCGGGGAGCAGTACTTC. The V and J genes are TRBV6-5 and TRBJ2-7; unclear D gene. CDR3 size: 14 residues. The germline V gene has CDR1 MNHEY and CDR2 SVGAGI. Between the trimmed V and J ends, which lost 0 bases and 7 bases, there was a span of 13 bases.

The chain carries TRBV19 and TRBJ1-2; TRBD1 might be the D (5 bases). V dropped 7 bases and J dropped 2 bases, with 8 bases sitting between them. There are 12 residues in the CDR3. CDR1 and CDR2 (germline): LNHDA, SQIVND (reference sequence). CDR3: CASTSGNYGYTF. CDR3 in DNA: TGTGCCAGTACGTCAGGGAACTATGGCTACACCTTC.

This clone was found a few times. J is TRBJ1-5 and V is TRBV6-5, with TRBD1 as a possible D gene (5 bases). CDR1 MNHEY and CDR2 SVGAGI come from the germline V gene. V dropped 8 bases and J dropped 4 bases, with 12 bases sitting between them. The CDR3 is made up of 13 amino acids. CDR3 nucleotide sequence: TGTGCCAGCCGTGGGGCGGCGAATCAGCCCCAGCATTTT. Amino acid sequence: CASRGAANQPQHF.

The DNA for the CDR3 is TGTGCCAGCTCCTCCAGGGTAGCGGGGATCTCCTACGAGCAGTACTTC. Its protein is CASSSRVAGISYEQYF. This chain connects TRBV18 to TRBJ2-7; 8 nucleotides agree with TRBD2. Unmatched junction bases numbered 10, after V lost 6 bases and J lost 0 bases. The V gene's germline CDR1 is KGHSH and CDR2 LQKENI. The CDR3 extends over 16 amino acids. The whole variable domain, filled in from reference TRBV18 and TRBJ2-7, reads NAGVMQNPRHLVRRRGQEARLRCSPMKGHSHVYWYRQLPEEGLKFMVYLQKENIIDESGMPKERFSAEFPKEGPSILRIQQVVRGDSAAYFCASSSRVAGISYEQYFGPGTRLTVT.

The rearrangement joins TRBV4-1 to TRBJ1-1, with D tentatively TRBD1 (6 bases). Germline V gives CDR1 MGHRA, CDR2 YSYEKL. The CDR3 is 13 residues long. V was shortened by 2 bases and J by 6 bases, with 10 bases between the two germline ends. The CDR3 region is CASSQTGFPEAFF. The DNA of the CDR3 is TGCGCCAGCAGCCAAACAGGGTTCCCTGAAGCTTTCTTT.

The rearrangement uses TRBV5-1 and TRBJ1-4; D might be TRBD1 (5 bases). The CDR3 runs to 15 residues. Germline CDR1 and CDR2: SGHRS and YFSETQ. Deletions cut 4 bases from V and 10 bases from J, with 20 bases between. The CDR3 DNA sequence: TGCGCCAGCAGCCCCGGGGGAGGGGATTTCGGAAAACTGTTTTTT. Its translation: CASSPGGGDFGKLFF.

The CDR3 reads CASSARTGNFNYGYTF. The CDR3 DNA is TGTGCCAGCAGTGCCCGAACAGGGAATTTTAACTATGGCTACACCTTC. The V and J genes are TRBV2 and TRBJ1-2, with D perhaps TRBD1 (6 bases). The CDR3 is 16 residues long. Germline loops: CDR1 SNHLY, CDR2 FYNNEI. V was shortened by 4 bases and J by 1 base, with 16 bases between the two germline ends.

The chain recombines TRBV7-9 with TRBJ2-7, with D tentatively TRBD2 (5 bases). This CDR3 has 12 amino acids. V shed 3 bases and J shed 5 bases, with 8 bases lying between them. The V gene's germline CDR1 is SEHNR and CDR2 FQNEAQ (reference sequence). The CDR3 region is CASSFPGDEQYF. CDR3 nucleotide sequence: TGTGCCAGCAGCTTCCCCGGGGACGAGCAGTACTTC.

This chain connects TRBV4-1 to TRBJ1-2; D might be TRBD1 (6 bases). Trimming removed 4 bases at V and 6 bases at J, with 18 bases between. Germline V gives CDR1 MGHRA, CDR2 YSYEKL. This CDR3 spans 15 amino acids. The CDR3 region is CASSLTEDSKNGYTF. The CDR3 bases are TGCGCCAGCAGCCTGACGGAGGACAGCAAAAATGGCTACACCTTC.